The T cell receptor (beta chain) under discussion was sequenced for a study of shared clonotypes between healthy human individuals. This clone was seen a single time. This CDR3 is built from 13 residues. Germline trimming cut 4 bases from V and 2 bases from J; bases unmatched to any gene: 2. CDR1 and CDR2 (germline): SQVTM, ANQGSEA. Naive CD8 populations comprised CD45RO-negative cells positively selected for CCR7, excluding terminally differentiated effector memory CD45RA+ cells. TCRdb keeps only in-frame clones here, not all; method: immunoSEQ multiplex PCR. The data hold roughly 590,000 clones, with roughly 95% observed a single time.

What was sequenced was naive CD8+ T cells sorted from blood. The receptor's source is a woman in her 30s in good health. This chain connects TRBV29-1 to TRBJ2-7, with 10 nucleotides matching TRBD2. For the CDR3, the DNA is TGCAGCGTTGTTACTAGCGGGACCTACGAGCAGTACTTC. Its translation: CSVVTSGTYEQYF.